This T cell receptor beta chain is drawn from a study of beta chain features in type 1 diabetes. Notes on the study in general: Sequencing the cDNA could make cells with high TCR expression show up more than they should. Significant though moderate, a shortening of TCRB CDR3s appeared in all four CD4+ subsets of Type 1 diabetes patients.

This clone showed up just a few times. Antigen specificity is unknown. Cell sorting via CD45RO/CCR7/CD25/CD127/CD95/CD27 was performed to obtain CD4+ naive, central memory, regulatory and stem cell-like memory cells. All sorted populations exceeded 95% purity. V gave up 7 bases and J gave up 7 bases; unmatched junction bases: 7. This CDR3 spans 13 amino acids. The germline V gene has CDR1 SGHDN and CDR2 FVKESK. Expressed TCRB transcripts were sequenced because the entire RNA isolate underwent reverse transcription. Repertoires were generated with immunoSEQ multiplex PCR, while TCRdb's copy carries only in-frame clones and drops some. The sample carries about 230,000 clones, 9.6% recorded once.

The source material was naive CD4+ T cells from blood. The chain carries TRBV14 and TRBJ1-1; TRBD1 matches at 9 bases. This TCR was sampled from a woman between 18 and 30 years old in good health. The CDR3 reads CASKGQGQIEAFF. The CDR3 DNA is TGTGCCAGCAAGGGACAGGGCCAGATTGAAGCTTTCTTT.